One and the same sample provided the 28 T cell receptor beta chains below, sequenced in a study of immune evolution from preneoplasia to lung adenocarcinoma. Data came from immunoSEQ multiplex PCR; TCRdb stores just in-frame clones and leaves some out. The sample records roughly 4,000 clones, 82% being singletons. The sequencing sample was made of FFPE invasive lung adenocarcinoma tissue. These TCRs come from a person aged 65-85 years with invasive lung adenocarcinoma.

The V gene is TRBV2, the J gene TRBJ2-1, with D perhaps matching TRBD1 (5 bases). Germline-derived CDR1 and CDR2 are SNHLY and FYNNEI. The CDR3 loop spans 16 amino acids. The germline V and J ends were trimmed by 6 bases and 5 bases, with 20 bases remaining between them. CDR3 DNA: TGTGCCAGCAGGGTTATCGGGTGGCAGGGCGACAATGAGCAGTTCTTC. This sequence encodes CASRVIGWQGDNEQFF.

The rearrangement uses TRBV15 and TRBJ2-7; D possibly corresponds to TRBD2 (6 bases). The CDR3 is 14 residues long. V lost 5 bases and J lost 7, with 18 bases in between. Germline values: CDR1 LNHNV, CDR2 YYDKDF (reference sequence). CDR3 sequence reads: CATSPALGSREQYF. For the CDR3, the DNA is TGTGCCACCAGCCCCGCCCTCGGGAGTAGGGAGCAGTACTTC.

The V call is TRBV28, the J call TRBJ1-5; tentative D call: TRBD1 (5 bases). The germline V gene encodes CDR1 MDHEN and CDR2 SYDVKM. This CDR3 region has 14 residues. Trimming cost V 2 bases and J 1 base, with 6 bases left between them. The CDR3 DNA reads as TGTGCCAGCAGTTTAGGGGGAAGCAATCAGCCCCAGCATTTT. This gives the protein CASSLGGSNQPQHF.

The rearrangement joins TRBV6-6 to TRBJ2-7, with D uncertain. Trimming left V 7 bases short and J 5 bases short, with 15 bases between. Per germline, CDR1 MNHNY and CDR2 SVGAGI (reference sequence). This CDR3 contains 13 residues. The CDR3, as DNA: TGTGCCAGCAATCTAGTATCAGACAACGAGCAGTACTTC. Encoded protein: CASNLVSDNEQYF.

The chain has TRBV23-1 and TRBJ2-3, with a weak D call TRBD1 (5 bases). TRBV23-1 is an open reading frame whose function is uncertain. The CDR3 runs to 13 residues. The ends were cut back, 2 bases at V and 3 bases at J, with 6 bases in the middle. CDR3 sequence (DNA): TGCGCCAGCAGTCAAGCAGGGACAGATACGCAGTATTTT. Translation gives CASSQAGTDTQYF.

V usage is TRBV9 and J usage is TRBJ1-3; D gene unclear. CDR1 SGDLS and CDR2 YYNGEE come from the germline V gene. The CDR3 contains 14 residues. V lost 0 bases, J lost 3 bases, and 7 bases lay in between. The CDR3 loop is CASSVVGDGNTIYF. As DNA, the CDR3 is TGTGCCAGCAGCGTAGTAGGCGATGGAAACACCATATATTTT.

V is TRBV16 and J is TRBJ1-2, with D perhaps matching TRBD1 (6 bases). Per the germline V gene, CDR1 is KGHSY and CDR2 is FQNENV. Between the trimmed V and J ends, which lost 0 bases and 5 bases, there was a span of 10 bases. The length of the CDR3 is 14 residues. CDR3 loop: CASSQSTTGYGYTF. The CDR3 bases are TGTGCCAGCAGCCAATCTACGACAGGATATGGCTACACCTTC.

This chain uses TRBV6-5 with TRBJ2-7; the D gene is possibly TRBD1 (5 bases). V lost 2 bases, J lost 2 bases, and 13 bases lay in between. CDR1 MNHEY and CDR2 SVGAGI come from the germline V gene. There are 15 residues in the CDR3. This CDR3 reads CASSYARQSAYEQYF. The CDR3 DNA reads as TGTGCCAGCAGTTACGCCCGACAGAGCGCCTACGAGCAGTACTTC.

The J gene is TRBJ2-3, the V gene TRBV7-2; D possibly matches TRBD1 or TRBD2 (5 bases each). The CDR3 consists of 12 residues. Germline V gives CDR1 SGHTA, CDR2 FQGNSA. V was clipped by 5 bases and J by 6 bases, with 9 bases between them. CDR3 protein: CASSRDVDTQYF. The CDR3, as DNA: TGTGCCAGCAGCCGGGACGTGGATACGCAGTATTTT.

The V gene is TRBV9, the J gene TRBJ2-3; 9 bases match TRBD2. Germline loops: CDR1 SGDLS, CDR2 YYNGEE. The CDR3 contains 16 residues. Trimming removed 4 bases from V and 4 bases from J; junction bases left unmatched: 10. As DNA, the CDR3 is TGTGCCAGCAGCTTCCCGACTAGCGGTAGGGCAGATACGCAGTATTTT. This codes for CASSFPTSGRADTQYF.

The rearrangement joins TRBV18 to TRBJ2-1; TRBD1 matches at 7 bases. Germline values: CDR1 KGHSH, CDR2 LQKENI. The CDR3 has 13 amino acids. Losses at the gene ends were 5 bases for V and 7 bases for J; bases not matched to a gene: 5. CDR3 DNA: TGTGCCAGCTCATCGGACAGGAGGAATGAGCAGTTCTTC. Translated, it gives CASSSDRRNEQFF.

This chain uses TRBV28 with TRBJ1-5; 7 nucleotides agree with TRBD1. V dropped 6 bases and J dropped 1; count of bases not matched to a gene: 9. The length of the CDR3 is 16 residues. Germline CDR1 is MDHEN and CDR2 is SYDVKM. CDR3 in amino acids: CASSHLGGGSNQPQHF. The CDR3 DNA follows: TGTGCCAGCAGCCACTTAGGGGGCGGGAGCAATCAGCCCCAGCATTTT.

The V gene is TRBV5-1, the J gene TRBJ2-7; 8 bases fit TRBD1. Germline CDR1 SGHRS, CDR2 YFSETQ. The CDR3 is 12 residues long. With V trimmed by 1 base and J by 6 bases, 0 bases remained unmatched. CDR3 in DNA: TGCGCCAGCAGCTTGACAGGGGGCGAGCAGTACTTC. It translates to CASSLTGGEQYF.

The chain is built from TRBV27 and TRBJ2-5; TRBD1 aligns across 7 bases. The CDR3 is 14 residues long. Looked up from germline, CDR1 is MNHEY and CDR2 is SMNVEV (reference sequence). V was pared by 4 bases and J by 2 bases, with 4 bases of the junction left unmatched. Here the CDR3 reads CASSSLGQQETQYF. The CDR3 region has the DNA TGTGCCAGCAGTTCCTTGGGACAGCAAGAGACCCAGTACTTC.

The chain has TRBV11-2 and TRBJ1-2; no definite D call. The germline gives CDR1 SGHAT, CDR2 FQNNGV. The CDR3 consists of 12 residues. V was shortened by 3 bases and J by 8 bases, with 10 bases between the two germline ends. In DNA, the CDR3 is TGTGCCAGCAGCTTCCGGGGTAACGGCTACACCTTC. This codes for CASSFRGNGYTF.

V is TRBV30 and J is TRBJ1-3; D is undetermined. The ends were cut back, 4 bases at V and 1 base at J, with 17 bases in the middle. This CDR3 is 16 amino acids long. The germline V gene has CDR1 GTSNPN and CDR2 SVGIG (reference sequence). As DNA, the CDR3 is TGTGCCTGGAATGATATCTCGGGTGGATCTGGAAACACCATATATTTT. This encodes CAWNDISGGSGNTIYF. The full variable domain, completed using reference TRBV30 and TRBJ1-3, is SQTIHQWPATLVQPVGSPLSLECTVEGTSNPNLYWYRQAAGRGLQLLFYSVGIGQISSEVPQNLSASRPQDRQFILSSKKLLLSDSGFYLCAWNDISGGSGNTIYFGEGSWLTVV.

CDR3 bases: TGTGCCAGCACCCCAGGGGCGGCGAATGGCTACACCTTC. Translating it yields CASTPGAANGYTF. The rearrangement uses TRBV6-1 and TRBJ1-2; D is possibly TRBD1 (6 bases). Trimming pared 7 bases from V and 6 bases from J, leaving 15 bases between. The CDR3 totals 13 residues. Germline V gene data show CDR1 as MNHNS and CDR2 as SASEGT.

The chain is built from TRBV20-1 and TRBJ1-1; no definite D call. V was cut by 3 bases and J by 5 bases, with 7 bases left in between. CDR3 size: 11 residues. In germline, CDR1 is DFQATT, CDR2 SNEGSKA (reference sequence). CDR3 sequence reads: CSARSGTEAFF. The CDR3 DNA sequence: TGCAGTGCTAGGAGTGGAACTGAAGCTTTCTTT.

J is TRBJ2-7 and V is TRBV2, with D perhaps TRBD2 (6 bases). V lost 1 base and J 4 bases, leaving 11 bases between the germline ends. CDR3 length equals 14 residues. CDR1 and CDR2 (germline): SNHLY, FYNNEI. The CDR3 nucleotides read TGTGCCAGCAGTGAAGGTAATAGCGGATACGAGCAGTACTTC. As protein: CASSEGNSGYEQYF.

CDR3 loop: CAISESAPGSSYNEQFF. The CDR3, as DNA: TGTGCCATCAGTGAGTCCGCCCCGGGGAGCTCCTACAATGAGCAGTTCTTC. The rearrangement joins TRBV10-3 to TRBJ2-1; maybe TRBD2 (5 bases). V was trimmed by 0 bases and J by 0 bases, leaving 12 bases between them. This CDR3 spans 17 amino acids. Germline V gene data show CDR1 as ENHRY and CDR2 as SYGVKD.

Turning to this clone: The identical CDR3 is also encoded by other nucleotide sequences in the sample. The chain carries TRBV9 and TRBJ1-3, with TRBD1 as a possible D gene (6 bases). V lost 0 bases and J 0 bases, leaving 10 bases between the germline ends. CDR1 and CDR2 (germline): SGDLS, YYNGEE. CDR3 length equals 16 residues. The CDR3 coding sequence is TGTGCCAGCAGCGTAGCAGGGGCTACCTCTGGAAACACCATATATTTT. Translation gives CASSVAGATSGNTIYF.

The chain combines TRBV6-4 with TRBJ2-3, with unresolved D. The CDR3 loop spans 15 amino acids. V shed 0 bases and J shed 1 base, with 8 bases lying between them. Germline-derived CDR1 and CDR2 are MRHNA and SNTAGT. DNA for the CDR3: TGTGCCAGCAGTGACTCTGGGCAGCGCACAGATACGCAGTATTTT. It yields the protein CASSDSGQRTDTQYF.

The rearrangement uses TRBV14 and TRBJ2-6; TRBD1 aligns across 7 bases. Germline assignment: CDR1 SGHDN and CDR2 FVKESK. CDR3 length equals 15 residues. With 4 bases clipped from V and 4 bases from J, the junction kept 4 bases outside the gene matches. The CDR3 is CASSPDREGANVLTF. Written as DNA, the CDR3 is TGTGCCAGCAGCCCCGACAGGGAGGGGGCCAACGTCCTGACTTTC. The variable domain in full, with the rest retrieved from reference TRBV14 and TRBJ2-6, is EAGVTQFPSHSVIEKGQTVTLRCDPISGHDNLYWYRRVMGKEIKFLLHFVKESKQDESGMPNNRFLAERTGGTYSTLKVQPAELEDSGVYFCASSPDREGANVLTFGAGSRLTVL.

DNA for the CDR3: TGTGCCAGTAGTATGTTGGGTGGGCGCGGCAATCAGCCCCAGCATTTT. Protein: CASSMLGGRGNQPQHF. The chain links TRBV19 to TRBJ1-5, with D unclear. Looked up from germline, CDR1 is LNHDA and CDR2 is SQIVND (reference sequence). CDR3 size: 16 residues. V was shortened by 3 bases and J by 2 bases, with 14 bases between the two germline ends. Together with reference TRBV19 and TRBJ1-5, the CDR3 gives the full variable domain: DGGITQSPKYLFRKEGQNVTLSCEQNLNHDAMYWYRQDPGQGLRLIYYSQIVNDFQKGDIAEGYSVSREKKESFPLTVTSAQKNPTAFYLCASSMLGGRGNQPQHFGDGTRLSIL.

The J gene is TRBJ2-7, the V gene TRBV11-3, with 7 bases that match TRBD2. This CDR3 is 16 amino acids long. V was pared by 0 bases and J by 3 bases, with 8 bases of the junction left unmatched. Germline V CDR1 and CDR2: SGHNT, YENEEA. The CDR3 sequence is CASSLDPTSAHYEQYF. For the CDR3, the DNA is TGTGCCAGCAGCTTAGATCCCACTAGCGCCCACTACGAGCAGTACTTC.

This chain connects TRBV27 to TRBJ2-3; the match to TRBD2 covers 9 bases. The CDR3 runs to 15 residues. V shed 5 bases, J shed 2 bases, and the junction held 5 bases outside the gene matches. Germline values: CDR1 MNHEY, CDR2 SMNVEV (reference sequence). CDR3 in amino acids: CASSQLAGLTDTQYF. The CDR3 nucleotides read TGTGCCAGCAGTCAACTAGCGGGCCTCACAGATACGCAGTATTTT.

This sequence joins TRBV7-9 and TRBJ2-7; 8 bases line up with TRBD1. Germline V gene sequence: CDR1 SEHNR, CDR2 FQNEAQ (reference sequence). CDR3 size: 15 residues. V gave up 5 bases and J gave up 6 bases; unmatched junction bases: 12. The CDR3, as DNA: TGTGCCAGCAGCCAGAGGACAGGGTTTTATGGCGAGCAGTACTTC. This sequence encodes CASSQRTGFYGEQYF.

The rearrangement joins TRBV7-8 to TRBJ2-4; 9 bases fit TRBD1. This CDR3 is built from 14 residues. Trimming cost V 4 bases and J 6 bases; bases outside gene matches: 4. The germline V gene has CDR1 SGHVS and CDR2 FQNEAQ. The chain's CDR3 is CASSSRDRVNIQYF. In nucleotides, the CDR3 is TGTGCCAGCAGCTCCCGGGACAGGGTAAACATTCAGTACTTC.